Following are 29 T cell receptor beta chains from one sample sequenced in a study of cytomegalovirus exposure and HLA in healthy donors. The repertoire was sequenced with immunoSEQ multiplex PCR; TCRdb's copy has only in-frame clones and lacks some. The data hold about 160,000 clones, with around 85% observed a single time. Sample: PBMCs. The receptors here all came from a man aged 25 to 40 in good health and CMV-seropositive.

CDR3 protein: CASRLQGNTIYF. CDR3 nucleotides: TGTGCCAGCAGGCTCCAGGGTAACACCATATATTTT. This rearrangement joins TRBV13 to TRBJ1-3; a weak D match, TRBD1 (5 bases). V dropped 6 bases and J dropped 7 bases, with 10 bases sitting between them. The CDR3 is 12 residues long. Germline V lookup: CDR1 PRHDT, CDR2 FYEKMQ (reference sequence).

The chain carries TRBV10-3 and TRBJ2-2; tentative D call: TRBD1 (5 bases). The CDR3 is 16 amino acids. In germline, CDR1 is ENHRY, CDR2 SYGVKD. V lost 5 bases, J lost 0 bases, and 13 bases lay in between. CDR3 coding DNA: TGTGCCATCAGTCTCTCTACAGGTCCGAACACCGGGGAGCTGTTTTTT. Translating gives CAISLSTGPNTGELFF.

For the CDR3, the DNA is TGTGCCAGTACCCAGGTAGACGGATATAGCAATCAGCCCCAGCATTTT. It translates to CASTQVDGYSNQPQHF. The rearrangement links TRBV19 to TRBJ1-5; D is undetermined. CDR1 LNHDA and CDR2 SQIVND come from the germline V gene (reference sequence). Trimming left V 7 bases short and J 0 bases short, with 16 bases between. This CDR3 has 16 amino acids. The whole variable domain, filled in from reference TRBV19 and TRBJ1-5, reads DGGITQSPKYLFRKEGQNVTLSCEQNLNHDAMYWYRQDPGQGLRLIYYSQIVNDFQKGDIAEGYSVSREKKESFPLTVTSAQKNPTAFYLCASTQVDGYSNQPQHFGDGTRLSIL.

The chain carries TRBV18 and TRBJ2-3; TRBD2 is a possible D gene (5 bases). Germline V gene sequence: CDR1 KGHSH, CDR2 LQKENI. V was cut by 4 bases and J by 2 bases, with 13 bases left in between. The CDR3 spans 15 residues. CDR3 DNA: TGTGCCAGCTCACAAACCCTGACTAACACAGATACGCAGTATTTT. It encodes CASSQTLTNTDTQYF.

The chain links TRBV11-2 to TRBJ2-3, with 10 bases matching TRBD2. The V gene's germline CDR1 is SGHAT and CDR2 FQNNGV. The V and J ends lost 5 bases and 2 bases, in that order; junction bases with no gene match: 7. The CDR3 spans 16 residues. The chain's CDR3 is CASSHLSGGPTDTQYF. The CDR3 DNA reads TGTGCCAGCAGCCATCTTAGCGGGGGGCCCACAGATACGCAGTATTTT.

This chain connects TRBV11-3 to TRBJ2-3, with 11 bases identical to TRBD2. The CDR3 covers 19 residues. Per the germline V gene, CDR1 is SGHNT and CDR2 is YENEEA. The trim removed 1 base at V and 2 bases at J, leaving 11 bases unmatched. The CDR3 reads CASSLGRLPSGGPTDTQYF. The CDR3 DNA sequence: TGTGCCAGCAGCTTAGGAAGGCTCCCTAGCGGGGGGCCCACAGATACGCAGTATTTT.

In DNA, the CDR3 is TGTGCCAGTAGTAGGGAACAGGGGCGCTCCTACAATGAGCAGTTCTTC. It yields the protein CASSREQGRSYNEQFF. The genes are TRBV19 and TRBJ2-1, with 7 bases matching TRBD1. Unmatched junction bases numbered 6, after V lost 4 bases and J lost 0 bases. The germline V gene has CDR1 LNHDA and CDR2 SQIVND (reference sequence). The CDR3 runs 16 residues.

The genes are TRBV10-2 and TRBJ1-4, with D tentatively TRBD1 (6 bases). The CDR3 has 17 residues. The germline gives CDR1 WSHSY, CDR2 SAAADI. With 6 bases removed from V and 8 bases from J, the gap between germline ends came to 25 bases. CDR3 coding DNA: TGCGCCAGCAGATCACCCGGGAAAGGGGGGGCGGGGGAAAAACTGTTTTTT. It specifies CASRSPGKGGAGEKLFF.

The genes are TRBV5-6 and TRBJ1-5; 7 nucleotides agree with TRBD1. CDR3 size: 16 residues. CDR1 and CDR2 from the germline V gene are SGHDT and YYEEEE. With 3 bases clipped from V and 5 bases from J, the junction kept 11 bases outside the gene matches. CDR3 amino acids: CASSYYDRAAYQPQHF. Written as DNA, the CDR3 is TGTGCCAGCAGCTACTACGACAGGGCAGCTTATCAGCCCCAGCATTTT.

This chain uses TRBV15 with TRBJ2-3, with 7 bases that match TRBD1. With 0 bases clipped from V and 1 base from J, the junction kept 1 base outside the gene matches. This CDR3 comprises 15 residues. Germline-derived CDR1 and CDR2 are LNHNV and YYDKDF (reference sequence). CDR3 sequence: CATSREGQRTDTQYF. CDR3 DNA: TGTGCCACCAGCAGAGAGGGACAGCGCACAGATACGCAGTATTTT.

The V gene is TRBV5-1, the J gene TRBJ2-2, with D perhaps matching TRBD2 (5 bases). This CDR3 spans 18 amino acids. Trimming removed 1 base from V and 4 bases from J, with 20 bases in between. Germline V gives CDR1 SGHRS, CDR2 YFSETQ. Here the CDR3 reads CASSLMGSRGSGTGELFF. CDR3 nucleotides: TGCGCCAGCAGCTTGATGGGGTCACGGGGTAGTGGCACCGGGGAGCTGTTTTTT.

The chain combines TRBV19 with TRBJ1-1, with D possibly TRBD1 on 5 matching bases. The germline gives CDR1 LNHDA, CDR2 SQIVND (reference sequence). Deletions cut 6 bases from V and 0 bases from J, with 11 bases between. The CDR3 length is 14 residues. As DNA, the CDR3 is TGTGCCAGTAGGGGGACTGAAATGAACACTGAAGCTTTCTTT. This gives the protein CASRGTEMNTEAFF.

The chain employs TRBV14 and TRBJ2-7, with 8 bases lining up with TRBD2. CDR1 is SGHDN, CDR2 FVKESK, per germline. The V gene end was trimmed by 1 base and the J gene end by 0 bases; junction bases not matched to a gene: 8. CDR3 length: 17 residues. The DNA of the CDR3 is TGTGCCAGCAGCCAAGTCGGGGGGGCCACCCTCTCCTACGAGCAGTACTTC. Its protein product is CASSQVGGATLSYEQYF.

This chain links TRBV7-2 with TRBJ2-5, with TRBD2 matching over 8 bases. Germline loops: CDR1 SGHTA, CDR2 FQGNSA. Unmatched junction bases numbered 9, after V lost 5 bases and J lost 7 bases. The CDR3 sequence is 14 residues long. The CDR3: CASSPGGGFGTQYF. CDR3 DNA: TGTGCCAGCAGCCCCGGGGGGGGATTTGGGACCCAGTACTTC.

V gene TRBV9 combines with J gene TRBJ1-1, with TRBD1 identical over 10 bases. J was trimmed by 4 bases and V by 0 bases; bases with no gene match: 3. The CDR3 contains 15 residues. Germline V lookup: CDR1 SGDLS, CDR2 YYNGEE. Written as DNA, the CDR3 is TGTGCCAGCAGCGTAGTGGGGGACAGGGGCACTGAAGCTTTCTTT. Protein: CASSVVGDRGTEAFF.

The CDR3 sequence is CASSPGTSRAETQYF. CDR3 nucleotides: TGTGCCAGCTCGCCGGGGACATCTAGGGCGGAGACCCAGTACTTC. The V gene is TRBV11-2, the J gene TRBJ2-5; maybe TRBD1 (6 bases). The CDR3 has 15 amino acids. Germline CDR1 SGHAT, CDR2 FQNNGV. V was cut by 8 bases and J by 5 bases, with 21 bases left in between.

The chain has TRBV7-2 and TRBJ2-3; TRBD1 might be the D (6 bases). The germline gives CDR1 SGHTA, CDR2 FQGNSA. The CDR3 is 15 residues long. Trimming pared 1 base from V and 2 bases from J, leaving 10 bases between. The CDR3 protein is CASSLDTGYTDTQYF. CDR3 in DNA: TGTGCCAGCAGCTTAGACACAGGGTACACAGATACGCAGTATTTT.

CDR3 region: CASSVTAGGHEQYF. CDR3 nucleotides: TGTGCCAGCAGCGTAACCGCGGGGGGGCACGAGCAGTACTTC. This chain connects TRBV9 to TRBJ2-7, with 9 bases matching TRBD2. The germline CDR1 and CDR2 sequences are SGDLS and YYNGEE. The CDR3 loop spans 14 amino acids. Trimming cost V 1 base and J 5 bases; bases outside gene matches: 4.

The CDR3 nucleotides read TGTGCCAGCAGTTACGGAGGGCCCTACAATGAGCAGTTCTTC. Translation gives CASSYGGPYNEQFF. The rearrangement links TRBV6-5 to TRBJ2-1; possibly TRBD2 for D (6 bases). The V and J ends lost 2 bases and 2 bases respectively, with 7 bases between them. CDR3 length: 14 residues. The germline V gene has CDR1 MNHEY and CDR2 SVGAGI.

V gene TRBV7-6 combines with J gene TRBJ2-7, with TRBD1 identical over 8 bases. V was pared by 1 base and J by 5 bases, with 13 bases of the junction left unmatched. The germline V gene encodes CDR1 SGHVS and CDR2 FNYEAQ. The CDR3 sequence is 17 residues long. This CDR3 reads CASSLGTGLYLAHEQYF. The CDR3 DNA follows: TGTGCCAGCAGCTTAGGGACAGGGTTGTATCTGGCCCACGAGCAGTACTTC.

This clone occurred once. The chain is built from TRBV7-2 and TRBJ2-7; TRBD1 might be the D (6 bases). The V gene's germline CDR1 is SGHTA and CDR2 FQGNSA. V lost 2 bases to trimming and J lost 2 bases, with 10 bases between them. The CDR3 runs 14 residues. The CDR3 DNA is TGTGCCAGCAGCTTAAGGGGACAACCCTACGAGCAGTACTTC. Its translation is CASSLRGQPYEQYF.

This chain joins TRBV4-1 and TRBJ2-2, with 9 bases matching TRBD2. The CDR3 length is 16 residues. Germline V gives CDR1 MGHRA, CDR2 YSYEKL. The junction had 9 bases not matched to a gene; V was cut back by 5 bases and J by 5 bases. The CDR3 DNA reads TGCGCCAGCAGCGGACTTAGCGGGGGAGGAACCGGGGAGCTGTTTTTT. This sequence encodes CASSGLSGGGTGELFF.

The chain recombines TRBV6-5 with TRBJ1-2; TRBD1 is a possible D gene (6 bases). The length of the CDR3 is 14 residues. V was cut by 6 bases and J by 6 bases, with 17 bases left in between. Germline assignment: CDR1 MNHEY and CDR2 SVGAGI. The CDR3 region is CASRKQGGINGYTF. The CDR3 DNA follows: TGTGCCAGCAGAAAACAGGGTGGGATCAATGGCTACACCTTC.

The rearrangement links TRBV7-3 to TRBJ2-1, with unresolved D. Deletions cut 1 base from V and 3 bases from J, with 4 bases between. CDR3 length: 13 amino acids. Germline loops: CDR1 SGHTA, CDR2 FQGTGA. The CDR3 loop reads CASSLSGYNEQFF. CDR3 DNA: TGTGCCAGCAGCTTAAGCGGCTACAATGAGCAGTTCTTC.

The rearrangement joins TRBV10-1 to TRBJ2-2, with TRBD1 matching 7 bases. Germline V gene data show CDR1 as WNHNN and CDR2 as SYGVQD (reference sequence). V lost 3 bases, J lost 4 bases, and 8 bases stayed unmatched. This CDR3 has 16 residues. CDR3 coding DNA: TGCGCCAGCAGTGATCCGAGGGGGCGAGGCACCGGGGAGCTGTTTTTT. It yields the protein CASSDPRGRGTGELFF.

This chain uses TRBV29-1 with TRBJ1-1; D is undetermined. V shed 5 bases and J shed 0 bases, with 13 bases lying between them. Germline V gene sequence: CDR1 SQVTM, CDR2 ANQGSEA. The CDR3 is made up of 14 amino acids. The CDR3 nucleotides are TGCAGCGTTCACCTCGCAGTCATGAACACTGAAGCTTTCTTT. Protein: CSVHLAVMNTEAFF.

This clone was counted between two and nine times. V and J are TRBV6-1 and TRBJ2-7; D might be TRBD2 (5 bases). V lost 7 bases and J 0 bases, leaving 10 bases between the germline ends. Germline assignment: CDR1 MNHNS and CDR2 SASEGT. The CDR3 covers 13 residues. In DNA, the CDR3 is TGTGCCAGCATAGCGCAGGACTCCTACGAGCAGTACTTC. Translating gives CASIAQDSYEQYF.

The rearrangement links TRBV6-5 to TRBJ1-2, with 8 bases lining up with TRBD1. Trimming removed 6 bases from V and 5 bases from J; junction bases left unmatched: 5. Per germline, CDR1 MNHEY and CDR2 SVGAGI. This CDR3 is built from 13 residues. CDR3 DNA: TGTGCCAGCAGCCCTACAGGGGGGTATGGCTACACCTTC. The encoded protein is CASSPTGGYGYTF.

This clone was counted once. V is TRBV15 and J is TRBJ2-1, with 8 bases lining up with TRBD1. Germline V gene sequence: CDR1 LNHNV, CDR2 YYDKDF (reference sequence). J was trimmed by 3 bases and V by 1 base; bases with no gene match: 2. The CDR3 covers 15 residues. DNA for the CDR3: TGTGCCACCAGCAGAGTGGGACAGGTCTACAATGAGCAGTTCTTC. Its protein is CATSRVGQVYNEQFF.